This T cell receptor beta chain was identified during a study of cytomegalovirus exposure and HLA in healthy donors. A few counts support this clone. The CDR3 runs 13 residues. Germline V gene lookup returns CDR1 SGHTA and CDR2 FQGNSA. V trimming: 5 bases; J trimming: 2 bases; junction bases outside the gene matches: 1. A multiplex PCR was run with 60 Vbeta primers and 13 Jbeta primers. Some clones are missing from TCRdb's copy, which holds only in-frame ones; the method was immunoSEQ multiplex PCR. The sample consists of about 150,000 clones, about 80% of them appearing once. The V gene is TRBV7-2, the J gene TRBJ2-7; 9 bases line up with TRBD1. Material for sequencing was PBMCs. The clonotype originates from a woman aged 25 to 45 in good health and CMV-seronegative. Written as DNA, the CDR3 is TGTGCCAGCAGCCGGGACAGGGCCTACGAGCAGTACTTC. Its translation is CASSRDRAYEQYF.